The T cell receptor (beta chain) under discussion was sequenced for a study of patients and donors after allogeneic stem cell transplantation. In TCRdb, the RT-PCR reads were re-called with MiXCR into one record per CDR3 protein. The sample includes a few hundred thousand distinct CDR3 sequences, 14% of them seen just once. This clonotype was detected only a few times. Sequenced: blood, either unsorted or a sorted T cell fraction (not recorded which). The origin of this receptor is a human donor who was either an allogeneic HSCT recipient or a stem cell or donor lymphocyte infusion donor (not recorded which). It is not recorded whose cells these are; they may come from a transplant donor.

CDR3 DNA sequence: TGCAGTGCTAGGGACCCAGATACGCAGTATTTT. Translating it yields CSARDPDTQYF. This sequence joins TRBV20-1 and TRBJ2-3; D uncertain. Germline values: CDR1 DFQATT, CDR2 SNEGSKA (reference sequence). CDR3 size: 11 residues. V was pared by 3 bases and J by 4 bases, with 5 bases between.